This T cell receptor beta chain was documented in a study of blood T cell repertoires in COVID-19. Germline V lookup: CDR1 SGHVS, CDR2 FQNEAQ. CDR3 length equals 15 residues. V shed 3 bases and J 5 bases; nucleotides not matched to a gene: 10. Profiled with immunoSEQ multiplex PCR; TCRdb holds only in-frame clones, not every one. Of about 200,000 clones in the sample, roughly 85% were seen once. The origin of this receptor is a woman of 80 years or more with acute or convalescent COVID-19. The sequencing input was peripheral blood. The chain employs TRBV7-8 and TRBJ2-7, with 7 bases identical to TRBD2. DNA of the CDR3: TGTGCCAGCAGCTTCTGGGCGGGAGCAAGAAACGAGCAGTACTTC. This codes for CASSFWAGARNEQYF.